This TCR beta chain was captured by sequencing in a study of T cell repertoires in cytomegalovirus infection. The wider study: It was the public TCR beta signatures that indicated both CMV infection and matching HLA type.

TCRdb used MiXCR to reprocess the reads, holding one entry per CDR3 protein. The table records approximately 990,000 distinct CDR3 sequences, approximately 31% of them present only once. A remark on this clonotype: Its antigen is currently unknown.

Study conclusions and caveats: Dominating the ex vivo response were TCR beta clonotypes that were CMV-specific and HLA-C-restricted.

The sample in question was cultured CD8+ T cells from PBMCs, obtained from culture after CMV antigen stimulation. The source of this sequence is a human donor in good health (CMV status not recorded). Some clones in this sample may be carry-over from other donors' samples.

CDR3 DNA: TGTGCCAGCAGCTCCACCGGGACAGGGTTAAATGAGCAGTTCTTC. Protein: CASSSTGTGLNEQFF. The V and J genes are TRBV11-3 and TRBJ2-1; 9 bases fit TRBD1. The CDR3 sequence is 15 residues long. Germline trimming cut 4 bases from V and 7 bases from J; bases unmatched to any gene: 8. Germline lookup yields CDR1 SGHNT and CDR2 YENEEA.